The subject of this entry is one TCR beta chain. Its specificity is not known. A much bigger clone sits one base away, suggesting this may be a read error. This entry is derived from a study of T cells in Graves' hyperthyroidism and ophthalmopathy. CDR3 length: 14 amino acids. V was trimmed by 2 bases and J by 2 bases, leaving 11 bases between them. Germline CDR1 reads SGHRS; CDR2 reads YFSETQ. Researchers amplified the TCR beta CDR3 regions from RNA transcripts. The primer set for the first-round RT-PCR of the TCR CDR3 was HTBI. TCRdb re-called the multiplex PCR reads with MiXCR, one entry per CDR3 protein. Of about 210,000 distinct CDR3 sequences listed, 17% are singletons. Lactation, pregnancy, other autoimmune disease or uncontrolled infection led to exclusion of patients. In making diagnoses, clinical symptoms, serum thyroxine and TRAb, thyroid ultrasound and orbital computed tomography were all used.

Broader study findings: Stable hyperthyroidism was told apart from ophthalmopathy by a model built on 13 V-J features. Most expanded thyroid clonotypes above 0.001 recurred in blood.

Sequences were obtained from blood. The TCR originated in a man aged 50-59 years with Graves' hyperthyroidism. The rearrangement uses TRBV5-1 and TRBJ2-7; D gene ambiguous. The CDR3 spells CASSFGQRAYEQYF. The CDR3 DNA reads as TGCGCCAGCAGCTTTGGGCAGCGTGCCTACGAGCAGTACTTC.